This TCR beta chain was identified during a study of CD4 and CD8 cells across lung adenocarcinoma regions. About this clonotype: One end of the junction fails to match germline, which may point to a read error.

TCRdb ran MiXCR on the PCR reads and lists one entry per CDR3 protein. The table shows some 10,000 distinct CDR3 sequences, with under 55% occurring only once. Donors had localized lung adenocarcinoma, a non-small cell lung cancer. This CDR3 is 15 amino acids long. Germline V gene lookup returns CDR1 WNHNN and CDR2 SYGVQD (reference sequence). This clonotype was obtained from a male donor with lung adenocarcinoma. The CD4 and CD8 labels of this study may be unreliable. This chain uses TRBV10-1 with TRBJ2-2, with TRBD2 identical over 10 bases. The sequencing input was CD8+ T cells from the margin of a lung tumor. CDR3 region: CASSDLAGGTGALYF. CDR3 nucleotides: TGCGCCAGCAGTGATTTAGCGGGAGGCACAGGGGCGCTGTATTTT.